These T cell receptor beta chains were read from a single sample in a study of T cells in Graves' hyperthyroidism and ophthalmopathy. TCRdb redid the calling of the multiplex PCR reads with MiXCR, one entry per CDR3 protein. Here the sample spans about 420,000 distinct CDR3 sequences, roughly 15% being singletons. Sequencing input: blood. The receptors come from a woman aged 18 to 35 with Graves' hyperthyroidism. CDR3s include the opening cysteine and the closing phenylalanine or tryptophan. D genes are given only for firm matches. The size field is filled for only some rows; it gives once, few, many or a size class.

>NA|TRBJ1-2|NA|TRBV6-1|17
CASSYAGGGRSNYGYTF
TGTGCCAGCAGTTACGCGGGAGGAGGAAGATCTAACTATGGCTACACCTTC
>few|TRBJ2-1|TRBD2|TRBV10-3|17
CAISESGRSGGNNEQFF
TGTGCCATCAGTGAGTCAGGGAGGAGCGGGGGGAACAATGAGCAGTTCTTC
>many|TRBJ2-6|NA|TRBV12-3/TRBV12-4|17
CASSFLAGGAGANVLTF
TGTGCCAGCAGTTTCCTAGCAGGAGGGGCTGGGGCCAACGTCCTGACTTTC
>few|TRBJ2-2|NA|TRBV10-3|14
CAISESGTPGELFF
TGTGCCATCAGTGAGTCCGGGACGCCCGGGGAGCTGTTTTTT
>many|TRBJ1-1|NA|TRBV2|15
CASRGDGPMNTEAFF
TGTGCCAGCAGAGGTGACGGACCCATGAACACTGAAGCTTTCTTT
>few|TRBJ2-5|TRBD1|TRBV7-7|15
CASSLNRGLGETQYF
TGTGCTAGCAGCTTAAACAGGGGGCTAGGGGAGACCCAGTACTTC
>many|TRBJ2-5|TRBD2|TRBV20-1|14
CSARLAGAGETQYF
TGCAGTGCTAGACTCGCGGGAGCGGGAGAGACCCAGTACTTC
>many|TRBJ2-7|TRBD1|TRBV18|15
CASSRTRDRTYEQYF
TGTGCCAGCTCACGCACACGGGACAGAACCTACGAGCAGTACTTC
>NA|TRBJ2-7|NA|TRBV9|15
CASSPSPIGDYEQYF
TGTGCCAGCAGCCCTAGCCCGATAGGAGACTACGAGCAGTACTTC
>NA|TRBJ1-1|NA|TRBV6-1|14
CASSTRAMNTEAFF
TGTGCCAGCAGTACCCGGGCCATGAACACTGAAGCTTTCTTT
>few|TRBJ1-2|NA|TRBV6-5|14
CASSYSGGGSGYTF
TGTGCCAGCAGTTACTCGGGTGGGGGCAGTGGCTACACCTTC
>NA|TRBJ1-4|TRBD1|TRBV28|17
CASSTIPGQSGYEKLFF
TGTGCCAGCAGCACGATCCCGGGACAGAGCGGCTACGAAAAACTGTTTTTT
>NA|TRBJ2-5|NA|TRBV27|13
CASSLPVSRAQYF
TGTGCCAGCAGTTTACCGGTCTCTCGGGCCCAGTACTTC
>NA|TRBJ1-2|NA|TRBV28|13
CASSLLGRYGYTF
TGTGCCAGCAGTTTACTCGGGAGGTATGGCTACACCTTC
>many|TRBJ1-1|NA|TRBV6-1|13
CASTRPSNTEAFF
TGTGCCAGTACTCGCCCATCAAACACTGAAGCTTTCTTT
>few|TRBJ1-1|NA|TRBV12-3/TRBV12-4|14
CASSRRQETTEAFF
TGTGCCAGCAGTCGCCGACAGGAGACCACTGAAGCTTTCTTT
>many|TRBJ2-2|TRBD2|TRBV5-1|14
CASSGLAGTGELFF
TGCGCCAGCAGCGGACTAGCGGGGACCGGGGAGCTGTTTTTT
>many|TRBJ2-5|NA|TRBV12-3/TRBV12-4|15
CASSLGGSGTETQYF
TGTGCCAGCAGTTTAGGGGGTAGCGGCACAGAGACCCAGTACTTC
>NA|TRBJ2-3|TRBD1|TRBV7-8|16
CASSPGTGSLADTQYF
TGTGCCAGCAGCCCGGGGACAGGGAGTCTGGCCGATACGCAGTATTTT
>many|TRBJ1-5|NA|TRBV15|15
CATSRVGRGGQPQHF
TGTGCCACCAGCAGAGTAGGCAGGGGCGGGCAGCCCCAGCATTTT
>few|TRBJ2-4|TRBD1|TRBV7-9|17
CASSLGGTGLAKNIQYF
TGTGCCAGCAGCTTAGGAGGGACAGGACTAGCCAAAAACATTCAGTACTTC
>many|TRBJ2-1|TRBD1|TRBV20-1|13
CSASGTDYNEQFF
TGCAGTGCTAGCGGGACAGATTACAATGAGCAGTTCTTC
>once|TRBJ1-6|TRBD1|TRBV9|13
CASGIRGNSPLHF
TGTGCCAGCGGCATCAGGGGGAATTCACCCCTCCACTTT
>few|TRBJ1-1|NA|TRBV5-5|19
CASSDSRLSVRGMNTEAFF
TGTGCCAGCAGCGATTCGCGACTGTCTGTTCGAGGAATGAACACTGAAGCTTTCTTT
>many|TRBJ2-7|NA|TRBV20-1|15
CSARDLTARSYEQYF
TGCAGTGCTAGAGATCTGACGGCACGCTCCTACGAGCAGTACTTC
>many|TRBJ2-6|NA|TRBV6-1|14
CASSAGSGANVLTF
TGTGCCAGCAGCGCAGGGTCTGGGGCCAACGTCCTGACTTTC
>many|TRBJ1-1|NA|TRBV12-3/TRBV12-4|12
CASSFFLTEAFF
TGTGCCAGCAGTTTTTTCTTGACTGAAGCTTTCTTT
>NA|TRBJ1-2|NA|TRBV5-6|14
CASSPGPLGGGYTF
TGTGCCAGCAGCCCGGGTCCCTTAGGGGGTGGCTACACCTTC
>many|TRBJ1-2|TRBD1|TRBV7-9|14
CASSFRQGAEGYTF
TGTGCCAGCAGCTTCCGACAGGGGGCGGAAGGCTACACCTTC
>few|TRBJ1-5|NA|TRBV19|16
CASSIDRGVSGQPQHF
TGTGCCAGTAGTATAGATCGCGGGGTTTCGGGACAGCCCCAGCATTTT
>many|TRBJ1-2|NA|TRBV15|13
CATSISSDYGYTF
TGTGCCACCAGCATTTCAAGTGACTATGGCTACACCTTC
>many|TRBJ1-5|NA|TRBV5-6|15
CASSLFTPSNQPQHF
TGTGCCAGCAGCTTGTTTACCCCTAGCAATCAGCCCCAGCATTTT
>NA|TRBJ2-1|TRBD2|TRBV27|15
CASSFGLVIYNEQFF
TGTGCCAGCAGTTTTGGACTAGTGATCTACAATGAGCAGTTCTTC
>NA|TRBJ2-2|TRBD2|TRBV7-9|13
CASSPAAGKELFF
TGTGCCAGCAGCCCCGCAGCGGGAAAGGAGCTGTTTTTT
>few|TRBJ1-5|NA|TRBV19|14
CASSNSRSNQPQHF
TGTGCCAGTAGTAACAGCCGTAGCAATCAGCCCCAGCATTTT
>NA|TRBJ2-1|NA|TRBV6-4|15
CASSDSTDSPNEQFF
TGTGCCAGCAGTGACTCGACCGACTCTCCGAATGAGCAGTTCTTC
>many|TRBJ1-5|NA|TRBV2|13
CASSSLQGQPQHF
TGTGCCAGCAGTTCCTTACAGGGTCAGCCCCAGCATTTT
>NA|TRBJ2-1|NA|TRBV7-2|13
CASSFAWGYEQFF
TGTGCCAGCAGCTTCGCTTGGGGCTATGAGCAGTTCTTC
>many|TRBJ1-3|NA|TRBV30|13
CAWRGGSGNTIYF
TGTGCCTGGAGAGGGGGTTCTGGAAACACCATATATTTT
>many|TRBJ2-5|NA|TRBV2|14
CASSRLLAKETQYF
TGTGCCAGCAGCCGATTGCTAGCGAAAGAGACCCAGTACTTC
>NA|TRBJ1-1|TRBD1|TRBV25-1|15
CASSERGTENTEAFF
TGTGCCAGCAGTGAAAGAGGGACAGAGAACACTGAAGCTTTCTTT
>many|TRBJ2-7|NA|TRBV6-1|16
CASNPRGPKSSGEQYF
TGTGCCAGCAATCCGCGCGGCCCCAAAAGCTCGGGGGAGCAGTACTTC
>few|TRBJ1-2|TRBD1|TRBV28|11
CASSGQDGYTF
TGTGCCAGCAGTGGACAGGATGGCTACACCTTC
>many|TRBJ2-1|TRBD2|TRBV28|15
CASSLLADSYNEQFF
TGTGCCAGCAGTTTACTAGCGGACTCCTACAATGAGCAGTTCTTC
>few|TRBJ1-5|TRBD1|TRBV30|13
CGWGQGGNQPQHF
TGTGGCTGGGGGCAGGGGGGCAATCAGCCCCAGCATTTT
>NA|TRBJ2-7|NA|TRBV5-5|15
CASSLRHATSYEQYF
TGTGCCAGCAGCTTAAGACACGCGACCTCCTACGAGCAGTACTTC
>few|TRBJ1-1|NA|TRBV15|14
CATSRGGVNTEAFF
TGTGCCACCAGCAGAGGGGGGGTGAACACTGAAGCTTTCTTT
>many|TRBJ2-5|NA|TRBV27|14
CASSPRALAETQYF
TGTGCCAGCAGTCCCAGGGCGTTGGCGGAGACCCAGTACTTC
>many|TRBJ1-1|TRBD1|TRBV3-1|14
CASSPDRGFAEAFF
TGTGCCAGCAGCCCGGACAGGGGTTTTGCTGAAGCTTTCTTT
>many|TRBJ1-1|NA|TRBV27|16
CASSLLLGGSNTEAFF
TGTGCCAGCAGTTTATTATTGGGGGGGAGTAACACTGAAGCTTTCTTT
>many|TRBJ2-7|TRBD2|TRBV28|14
CASRRTSGVYEQYF
TGTGCCAGCAGACGTACTAGCGGGGTATACGAGCAGTACTTC
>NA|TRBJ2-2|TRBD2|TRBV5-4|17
CASSLEPAGVSTGELFF
TGTGCCAGCAGCTTGGAGCCAGCGGGAGTATCAACCGGGGAGCTGTTTTTT
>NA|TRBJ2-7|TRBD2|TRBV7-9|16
CASSPATSGKSYEQYF
TGTGCCAGCAGCCCGGCTACTAGCGGAAAGTCCTACGAGCAGTACTTC
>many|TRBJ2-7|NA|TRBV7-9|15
CASSLFTNPGDEQYF
TGTGCCAGCAGCTTATTCACCAACCCGGGGGACGAGCAGTACTTC
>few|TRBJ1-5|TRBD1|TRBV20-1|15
CSAQALGQGAQPQHF
TGCAGTGCGCAGGCCCTTGGACAGGGGGCTCAGCCCCAGCATTTT
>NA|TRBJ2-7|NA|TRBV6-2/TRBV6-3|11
CASTDTYEQYF
TGTGCCAGCACCGATACCTACGAGCAGTACTTC
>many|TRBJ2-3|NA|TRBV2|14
CASSRTSSTDTQYF
TGTGCCAGCAGTCGGACCTCTAGCACAGATACGCAGTATTTT